The clone carrying this T cell receptor beta chain was found many times. Its antigen is currently unknown. CDR3 length: 13 amino acids. V dropped 8 bases and J dropped 4; count of bases not matched to a gene: 6. CDR1 MNHEY and CDR2 SVGAGI come from the germline V gene. Constant-region priming of 500 to 550 ng total RNA yielded TCR beta cDNA. ARM-PCR, slightly modified, supplied the TCR beta libraries through three nested multiplex PCR rounds. Running roughly 10 cycles apiece, the first two PCR rounds relied on TRBV1-TRBV30 forward primers together with a C-beta reverse primer. TCRdb re-called the multiplex PCR reads through MiXCR, storing one row per CDR3 protein. Altogether 300,000 to 350,000 distinct CDR3 sequences are present, about 50% being singletons, with the ten largest covering about 18%. Out of unsorted whole blood came the blood RNA, and germline DNA was extracted as well. Four milliliters of peripheral blood were collected before surgery.

These data belong to a study of tumor-infiltrating lymphocytes in primary liver carcinoma. The wider study: Primary liver carcinomas in the patients were surgically resected.

Study-level results: Tumor region pairs shared more overlap than did tumor-adjacent and tumor-blood pairs.

The clonotype comes from a woman under 40 with primary liver carcinoma and hepatitis B virus infection. The sample taken for sequencing was peripheral blood. The gene calls are TRBV6-5 and TRBJ2-7, with 9 bases fitting TRBD1. The CDR3 here is CASGGTGRYEQYF. The CDR3 coding sequence is TGTGCCAGCGGAGGGACAGGGAGGTACGAGCAGTACTTC.